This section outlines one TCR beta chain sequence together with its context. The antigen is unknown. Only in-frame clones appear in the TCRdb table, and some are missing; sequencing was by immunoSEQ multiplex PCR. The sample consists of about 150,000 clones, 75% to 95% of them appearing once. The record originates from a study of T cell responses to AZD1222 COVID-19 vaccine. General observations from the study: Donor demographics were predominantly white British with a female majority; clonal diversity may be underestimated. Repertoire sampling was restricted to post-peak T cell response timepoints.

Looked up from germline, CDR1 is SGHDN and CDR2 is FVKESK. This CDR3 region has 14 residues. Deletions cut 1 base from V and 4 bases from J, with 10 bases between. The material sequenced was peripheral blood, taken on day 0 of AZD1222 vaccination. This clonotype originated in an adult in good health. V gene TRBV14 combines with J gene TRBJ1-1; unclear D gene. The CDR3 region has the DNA TGTGCCAGCAGCCAAGGACATCCTTCCACTGAAGCTTTCTTT. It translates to CASSQGHPSTEAFF.